The entry that follows covers one T cell receptor beta chain sequence. What antigen it recognizes has not been identified. No much larger clone is present one base from it, and per-base qualities are unavailable. This entry comes from a study of blood T cell repertoires in COVID-19 (dated by TCRdb to about 2020). Regarding the complete study: The collaborator samples originated in the United States, Italy and Spain and spanned the acute and convalescent phases of COVID-19. The repertoires were released in a freely available public database meant as a resource for research on the immune response to SARS-CoV-2. The prospective study material was composed of cDNA or gDNA derived from T cells, B-cell-depleted T cells, or PBMCs. Sample metadata almost always included a de-identified subject ID, COVID-19 status, age in years and sex. Where available, HLA class I and class II types were obtained from metadata supplied by the sample provider rather than from assay-based typing. Deeply sampled blood TCRbeta repertoires from subjects exposed to, actively infected with, or recovered from COVID-19 were included in the dataset. Samples came from the ongoing ImmuneRACE study (first 160 participants) plus 1,254 subjects from 6 global collaborators.

TCRbeta CDR3 regions were amplified from genomic DNA using the immunoSEQ Assay, a bias-controlled multiplex PCR. Under the source paper's analysis protocol: Within the assay, amplification of reference gene primers was used to estimate how many nucleated cells each sample contained. To quantify the absolute abundance of each unique TCRbeta CDR3 rearrangement, sequence reads were collapsed and filtered. For each sample, productive Simpson clonality was calculated as the square root of Simpson's diversity index over productive rearrangements. TCRdb's version of the immuneACCESS table is confined to in-frame rearrangements and falls short of the full clone set. An unresolved V gene accounts for under half of the shortfall where checked; the remainder is of unknown origin. D and trimming come from the DNA, and the V and J calls and clone size come from that table. The sample table contains 120,000 or so clones; only one count was recorded for 86% of them. The top ten clones comprise about 4.5% of the sample.

Each collaborating institution followed its own protocols to collect whole blood in K2EDTA tubes. For TCRbeta analysis, collaborators shipped samples as frozen whole blood, isolated PBMCs, or DNA extracted from either of those sample types. Its CDR3 holds 15 amino acids, cysteine through phenylalanine. Left in the record is the CDR3 DNA by itself, 45 bases read in frame from the first base. From a lookup of the germline V gene, CDR1 and CDR2 are SNHLY and FYNNEI. V drops 6 bases and J drops 1 base, leaving 15 bases in between. Overall study outcomes, separate from this receptor: Clinical and demographic metadata were provided uncurated, with the amount varying by source and participant.

The sequence came from a man aged 40-55 years with acute or convalescent COVID-19. Here the chain combines TRBV2 and TRBJ2-5, with TRBD1 as a weak D call on 5 bases. Sequencing was done on a sample of peripheral blood. The DNA sequence is given as TGTGCCAGCAGAGGTTTAGGGGCTTCCCAAGAGACCCAGTACTTC. It specifies CASRGLGASQETQYF.